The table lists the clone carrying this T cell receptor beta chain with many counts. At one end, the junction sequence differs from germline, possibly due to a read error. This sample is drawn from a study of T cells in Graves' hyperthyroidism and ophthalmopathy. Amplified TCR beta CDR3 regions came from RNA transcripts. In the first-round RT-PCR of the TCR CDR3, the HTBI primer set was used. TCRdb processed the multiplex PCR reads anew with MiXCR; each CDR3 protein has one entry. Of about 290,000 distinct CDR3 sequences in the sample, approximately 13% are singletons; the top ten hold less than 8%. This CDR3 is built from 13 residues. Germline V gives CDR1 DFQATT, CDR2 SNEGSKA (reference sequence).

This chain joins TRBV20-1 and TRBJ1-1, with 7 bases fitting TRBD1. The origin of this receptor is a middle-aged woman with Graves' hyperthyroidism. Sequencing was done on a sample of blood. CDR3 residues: CSAREQGNTETFF. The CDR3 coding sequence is TGCAGTGCTAGAGAACAGGGGAACACTGAAACTTTCTTT.